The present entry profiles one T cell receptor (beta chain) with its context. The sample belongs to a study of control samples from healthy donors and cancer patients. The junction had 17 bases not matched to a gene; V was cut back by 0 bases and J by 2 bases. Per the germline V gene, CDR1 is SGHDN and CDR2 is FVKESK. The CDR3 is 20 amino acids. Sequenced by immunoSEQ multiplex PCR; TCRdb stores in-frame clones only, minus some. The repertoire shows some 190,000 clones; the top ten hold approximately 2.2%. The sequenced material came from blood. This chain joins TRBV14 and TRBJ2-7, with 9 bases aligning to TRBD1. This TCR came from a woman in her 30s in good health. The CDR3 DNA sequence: TGTGCCAGCAGCCAAGAAATTCGGACAGGGGTGTTTCGAATGGCCTACGAGCAGTACTTC. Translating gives CASSQEIRTGVFRMAYEQYF.